These T cell receptor beta chains were read from a single sample in a study of T cell repertoires in cytomegalovirus infection. Their recognized antigens are unknown. TCRdb re-called the reads with MiXCR, one entry per CDR3 protein. Seen here are nearly 700,000 distinct CDR3 sequences, around a third observed once, and the top ten hold approximately 18%. The input for sequencing was cultured PBMCs, taken from culture after CMV antigen stimulation. Receptor source: a human donor in good health (CMV status not recorded). Some clones in this sample may be carry-over from other donors' samples. Both conserved end residues are part of each CDR3. D genes are given only for firm matches. Size is omitted from some rows. Given values are once, few, many or a class for expanded clones.

V	D	size	J	CDR3	DNA
TRBV4-1	-	-	TRBJ1-4	CASSQRTGANEKLFF	TGCGCCAGCAGCCAACGCACGGGGGCCAATGAAAAACTGTTTTTT
TRBV2	TRBD2	-	TRBJ2-2	CASSDLAGGFANTGELFF	TGTGCCAGCAGTGATTTAGCGGGGGGGTTCGCGAACACCGGGGAGCTGTTTTTT
TRBV10-3	-	-	TRBJ2-3	CAISDVGDTQYF	TGTGCCATCAGTGACGTCGGAGATACGCAGTATTTT
TRBV5-5	-	few	TRBJ1-4	CASSLEGGEKLFF	TGTGCCAGCAGCTTGGAAGGTGGTGAAAAACTGTTTTTT
TRBV5-6	TRBD1	few	TRBJ2-7	CASSSPGQVGEQYF	TGTGCCAGCAGTTCCCCGGGACAGGTAGGCGAGCAGTACTTC
TRBV7-6	-	-	TRBJ2-1	CASSPGGLDYNEQFF	TGTGCCAGCAGCCCTGGGGGGCTAGACTACAATGAGCAGTTCTTC
TRBV19	-	-	TRBJ1-5	CASSISSGGNQPQHF	TGTGCCAGTAGTATCTCTTCAGGCGGCAATCAGCCCCAGCATTTT
TRBV12-3/TRBV12-4	TRBD2	many	TRBJ2-1	CASSLSGGHNEQFF	TGTGCCAGCAGTTTAAGCGGGGGCCACAATGAGCAGTTCTTC
TRBV12-3/TRBV12-4	-	-	TRBJ1-6	CASSTRRGNSPLHF	TGTGCCAGCAGTACCAGACGGGGGAATTCACCCCTCCACTTT
TRBV12-3/TRBV12-4	-	few	TRBJ1-5	CASSLRPPPQHF	TGTGCCAGCAGTTTACGACCCCCGCCCCAGCATTTT
TRBV7-6	TRBD2	few	TRBJ2-3	CASSVTSGDTQYF	TGTGCCAGCAGCGTCACTAGCGGGGATACGCAGTATTTT
TRBV7-6	-	many	TRBJ1-6	CASSSQTVQGSYNSPLHF	TGTGCCAGCAGCTCGCAGACCGTACAGGGCTCCTATAATTCACCCCTCCACTTT
TRBV4-3	TRBD2	few	TRBJ2-7	CASSRYGTSGYEQYF	TGCGCCAGCAGCCGGTACGGGACTAGCGGATACGAGCAGTACTTC
TRBV28	TRBD1	-	TRBJ2-2	CASRKGDRNTGELFF	TGTGCCAGCAGAAAAGGGGACAGGAACACCGGGGAGCTGTTTTTT
TRBV7-9	-	-	TRBJ2-3	CASSPTQPDTSTDTQYF	TGTGCCAGCAGCCCAACGCAGCCCGATACTAGCACAGATACGCAGTATTTT
TRBV7-8	TRBD1	-	TRBJ1-5	CASSFRTGRHQPQHF	TGTGCCAGCAGCTTCCGGACAGGGCGACATCAGCCCCAGCATTTT
TRBV28	-	once	TRBJ1-6	CASSKIPGRPTWSPLHF	TGTGCCAGCAGCAAAATTCCGGGACGGCCTACGTGGTCACCCCTCCACTTT
TRBV7-2	-	many	TRBJ1-1	CASSLEGLNTEAFF	TGTGCCAGCAGCTTAGAGGGTTTGAACACTGAAGCTTTCTTT
TRBV20-1	TRBD2	-	TRBJ2-7	CSASKTSGSYEQYF	TGCAGTGCTAGCAAGACTAGCGGCTCCTACGAGCAGTACTTC
TRBV12-3/TRBV12-4	-	few	TRBJ2-7	CASSFSVASYEQYF	TGTGCCAGCAGTTTCAGCGTCGCCTCCTACGAGCAGTACTTC